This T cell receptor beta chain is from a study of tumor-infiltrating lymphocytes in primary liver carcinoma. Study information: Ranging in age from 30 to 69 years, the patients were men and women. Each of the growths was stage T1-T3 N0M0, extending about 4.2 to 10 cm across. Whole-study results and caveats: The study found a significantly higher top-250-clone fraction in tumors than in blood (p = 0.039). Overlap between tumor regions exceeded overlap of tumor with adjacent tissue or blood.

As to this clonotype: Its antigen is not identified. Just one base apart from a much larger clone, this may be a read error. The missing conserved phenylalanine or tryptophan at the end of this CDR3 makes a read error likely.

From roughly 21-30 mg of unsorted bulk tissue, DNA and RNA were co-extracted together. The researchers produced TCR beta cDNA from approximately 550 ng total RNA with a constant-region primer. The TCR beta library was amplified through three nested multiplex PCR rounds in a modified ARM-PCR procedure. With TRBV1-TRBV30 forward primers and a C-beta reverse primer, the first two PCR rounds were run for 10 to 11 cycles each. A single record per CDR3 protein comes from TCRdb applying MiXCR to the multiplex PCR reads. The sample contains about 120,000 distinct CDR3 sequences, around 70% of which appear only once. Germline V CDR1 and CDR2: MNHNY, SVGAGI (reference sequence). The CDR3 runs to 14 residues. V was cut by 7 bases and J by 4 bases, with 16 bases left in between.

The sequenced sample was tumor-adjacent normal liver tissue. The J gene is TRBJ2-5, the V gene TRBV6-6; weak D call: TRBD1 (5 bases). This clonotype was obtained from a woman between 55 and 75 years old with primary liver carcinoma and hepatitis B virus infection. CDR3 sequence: CASKKGAVRETQYV. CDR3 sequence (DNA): TGTGCCAGCAAAAAAGGGGCGGTTCGAGAGACCCAGTACGTC.